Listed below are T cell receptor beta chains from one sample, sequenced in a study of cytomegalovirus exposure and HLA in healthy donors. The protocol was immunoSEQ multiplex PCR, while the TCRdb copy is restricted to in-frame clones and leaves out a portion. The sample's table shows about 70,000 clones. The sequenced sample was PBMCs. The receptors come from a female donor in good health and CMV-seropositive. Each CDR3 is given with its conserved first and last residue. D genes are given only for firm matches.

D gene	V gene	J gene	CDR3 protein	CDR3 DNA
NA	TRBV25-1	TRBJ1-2	CASSESRPGGLYGYTF	TGTGCCAGCAGTGAATCCCGCCCAGGTGGGCTCTATGGCTACACCTTC
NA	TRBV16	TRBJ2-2	CASSPGQVGELFF	TGTGCCAGCAGCCCCGGTCAAGTGGGGGAGCTGTTTTTT
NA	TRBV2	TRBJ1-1	CASSIIAREAFF	TGTGCCAGCAGTATTATAGCCCGTGAAGCTTTCTTT
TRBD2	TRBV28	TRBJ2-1	CASSIPLAYSYNEQFF	TGTGCCAGCAGTATACCACTAGCGTACTCCTACAATGAGCAGTTCTTC
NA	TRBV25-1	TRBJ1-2	CASSEGQGQNYGYTF	TGTGCCAGCAGTGAAGGGCAAGGACAGAACTATGGCTACACCTTC
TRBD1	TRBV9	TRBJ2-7	CASGKTGAPYEQYF	TGTGCCAGCGGTAAGACAGGGGCTCCCTACGAGCAGTACTTC
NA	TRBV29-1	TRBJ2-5	CSVEATGETQYF	TGCAGCGTTGAAGCGACGGGAGAGACCCAGTACTTC
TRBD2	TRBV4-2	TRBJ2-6	CASSPSGGASGANVLTF	TGTGCCAGCAGCCCTAGCGGGGGGGCCTCTGGGGCCAACGTCCTGACTTTC
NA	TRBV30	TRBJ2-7	CAWRVSGGAYEQYF	TGTGCCTGGAGGGTTAGCGGAGGGGCCTACGAGCAGTACTTC
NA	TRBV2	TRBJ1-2	CASRTGTPPNYGYTF	TGTGCCAGCCGGACCGGGACACCACCTAACTATGGCTACACCTTC
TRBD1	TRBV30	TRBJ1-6	CAWRERGLNSPLHF	TGTGCCTGGAGGGAGAGGGGGCTCAATTCACCCCTCCACTTT